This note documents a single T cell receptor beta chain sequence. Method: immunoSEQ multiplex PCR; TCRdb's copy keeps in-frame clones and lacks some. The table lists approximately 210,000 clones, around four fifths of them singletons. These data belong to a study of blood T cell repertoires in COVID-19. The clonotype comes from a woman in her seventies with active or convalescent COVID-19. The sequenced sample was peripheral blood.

The CDR3 region has the DNA TGTGCCAGCTCGAGGGGGGGTCTAAATCAGCCCCAGCATTTT. This codes for CASSRGGLNQPQHF. V is TRBV18 and J is TRBJ1-5; perhaps TRBD1 as D (6 bases). Trimming pared 6 bases from V and 4 bases from J, leaving 13 bases between. Per the germline V gene, CDR1 is KGHSH and CDR2 is LQKENI. The CDR3 loop spans 14 amino acids.